The source of this T cell receptor (beta chain) is a study of T-cell reconstitution after alpha-beta-depleted transplantation in children. A library of TCRbeta sequences, prepared with unique molecular identifiers, was generated. A single record per CDR3 protein comes from TCRdb applying MiXCR to the PCR reads. The sample holds 600,000 to 700,000 distinct CDR3 sequences, approximately 16% seen once. The sequence was collected from a human donor who donated a stem cell graft to a child with acute myeloid leukemia. The input for sequencing was PBMCs from the stem cell graft donor, taken from the stem cell graft.

CDR3 sequence: CASSPRTGYEQYF. The CDR3 nucleotides are TGTGCCAGCAGCCCGCGGACAGGCTACGAGCAGTACTTC. V usage is TRBV7-9 and J usage is TRBJ2-7, with 7 bases matching TRBD1. The V segment lost 5 bases and the J segment 3 bases; nucleotides outside the gene matches: 4. CDR1 is SEHNR, CDR2 FQNEAQ, per germline (reference sequence). The CDR3 extends over 13 amino acids. Variable domain in full (rest from reference TRBV7-9 and TRBJ2-7): DTGVSQNPRHKITKRGQNVTFRCDPISEHNRLYWYRQTLGQGPEFLTYFQNEAQLEKSRLLSDRFSAERPKGSFSTLEIQRTEQGDSAMYLCASSPRTGYEQYFGPGTRLTVT.